Listed here is a single TCR beta chain. What it binds is unknown. Trimming removed 4 bases from V and 2 bases from J, with 5 bases in between. CDR1 LGHNT and CDR2 FRNRAP come from the germline V gene. The CDR3 is made up of 12 amino acids. TCRdb called the reads again in MiXCR, with one record for every CDR3 protein. The table shows 600,000 to 700,000 distinct CDR3 sequences, with roughly 33% occurring only once. The sample is drawn from a study of T cell repertoires in cytomegalovirus infection. At the level of the study: A matching HLA type, together with CMV infection, was signaled by public TCR beta signatures.

Study results and limitations: Across the ex vivo response, the dominant clonotypes were HLA-C-restricted CMV-specific TCR beta clonotypes.

This specimen consisted of cultured PBMCs, obtained from culture after CMV antigen stimulation. The genes are TRBV12-5 and TRBJ1-1, with D unclear. The origin of this receptor is a human donor in good health (CMV status not recorded). Some clones in this sample may be carry-over from other donors' samples. CDR3 residues: CASGWDNTEAFF. CDR3 sequence (DNA): TGTGCTAGTGGTTGGGATAACACTGAAGCTTTCTTT.